This T cell receptor (beta chain) was sequenced for a study of blood T cell repertoires in COVID-19. Background on the study: T cells, B-cell-depleted T cells, or PBMCs supplied cDNA or gDNA.

The method was immunoSEQ multiplex PCR; TCRdb's version includes in-frame clones alone and lacks a portion of them. This sample has roughly 230,000 clones, with about 82% found just once. With V trimmed by 4 bases and J by 6 bases, 6 bases remained unmatched. This CDR3 region has 14 residues. The germline CDR1 and CDR2 sequences are LNHDA and SQIVND (reference sequence). V usage is TRBV19 and J usage is TRBJ2-3, with 8 bases matching TRBD2. The sample was peripheral blood. The clonotype comes from a woman in her fifties or sixties with active or convalescent COVID-19. Here the CDR3 DNA reads TGTGCCAGTAGTACGAGCGGGAGTCCGGATACGCAGTATTTT. Translating gives CASSTSGSPDTQYF.